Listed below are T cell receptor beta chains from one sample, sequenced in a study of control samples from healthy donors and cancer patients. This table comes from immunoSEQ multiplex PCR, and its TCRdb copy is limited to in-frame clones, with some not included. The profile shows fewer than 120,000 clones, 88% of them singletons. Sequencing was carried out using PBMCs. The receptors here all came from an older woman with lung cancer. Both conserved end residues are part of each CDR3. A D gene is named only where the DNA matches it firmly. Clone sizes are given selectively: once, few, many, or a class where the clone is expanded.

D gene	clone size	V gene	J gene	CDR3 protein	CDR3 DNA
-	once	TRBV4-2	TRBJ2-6	CASSQDLSGANVLTF	TGTGCCAGCAGCCAAGACTTATCTGGGGCCAACGTCCTGACTTTC
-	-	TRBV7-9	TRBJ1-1	CASSRGNTEAFF	TGTGCCAGCAGCCGAGGGAACACTGAAGCTTTCTTT
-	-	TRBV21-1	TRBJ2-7	CASSKVTGSYEQYF	TGTGCCAGCAGCAAAGTAACAGGGTCCTACGAGCAGTACTTC
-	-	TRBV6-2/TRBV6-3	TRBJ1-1	CASSYTWGGLSNTEAFF	TGTGCCAGCAGTTACACCTGGGGGGGGCTCTCGAACACTGAAGCTTTCTTT
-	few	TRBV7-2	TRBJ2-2	CASSQPWGHRELFF	TGTGCCAGCAGCCAACCGTGGGGGCACCGGGAGCTGTTTTTT
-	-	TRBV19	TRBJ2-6	CASSITGANVLTF	TGTGCCAGTAGTATCACTGGGGCCAACGTCCTGACTTTC
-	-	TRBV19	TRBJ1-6	CASSSVDSPLHF	TGTGCCAGTAGCTCGGTGGATTCACCCCTCCACTTT
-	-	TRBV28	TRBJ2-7	CASSFGNEQYF	TGTGCCAGCAGTTTTGGGAACGAGCAGTACTTC
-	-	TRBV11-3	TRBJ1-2	CASSPGVGGGYTF	TGTGCCAGCAGCCCCGGGGTAGGCGGTGGCTACACCTTC
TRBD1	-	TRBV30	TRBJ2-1	CAWSQVQGAGEQFF	TGTGCCTGGAGTCAGGTACAGGGGGCGGGTGAGCAGTTCTTC
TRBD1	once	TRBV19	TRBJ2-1	CASSSTRTGGFQFF	TGTGCCAGTAGTTCAACCCGGACAGGGGGGTTTCAGTTCTTC
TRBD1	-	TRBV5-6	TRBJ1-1	CASSRDRVDTEAFF	TGTGCCAGCAGCCGTGACAGGGTGGACACTGAAGCTTTCTTT
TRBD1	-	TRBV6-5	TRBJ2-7	CASSYGQAKYF	TGTGCCAGCAGTTACGGACAGGCTAAGTACTTC
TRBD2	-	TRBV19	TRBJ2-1	CASSSLAAGVHEQFF	TGTGCCAGTAGTTCCCTAGCGGCCGGAGTTCATGAGCAGTTCTTC
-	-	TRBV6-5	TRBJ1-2	CASSSQKHYGYTF	TGTGCCAGCAGTTCCCAGAAGCACTATGGCTACACCTTC
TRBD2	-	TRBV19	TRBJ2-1	CATRPSGRSSYNEQFF	TGTGCCACCAGACCTAGCGGGAGGAGCTCCTACAATGAGCAGTTCTTC
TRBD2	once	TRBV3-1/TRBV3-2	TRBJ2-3	CASSQDLTGLAGGDTQYF	TGTGCCAGCAGCCAAGATCTTACGGGACTAGCGGGGGGGGATACGCAGTATTTT
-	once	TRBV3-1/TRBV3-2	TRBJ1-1	CASSLLGNTEAFF	TGTGCCAGCAGCCTTCTCGGGAACACTGAAGCTTTCTTT
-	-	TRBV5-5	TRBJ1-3	CASSPQWRGSAHSGNTIYF	TGTGCCAGCAGCCCGCAATGGCGGGGCAGTGCCCACTCTGGAAACACCATATATTTT
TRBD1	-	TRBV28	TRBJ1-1	CASSPTGGDTEAFF	TGTGCCAGCAGCCCGACAGGGGGAGACACTGAAGCTTTCTTT
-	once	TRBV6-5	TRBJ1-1	CASYPRGGITEAFF	TGTGCCAGCTACCCACGGGGGGGAATCACTGAAGCTTTCTTT
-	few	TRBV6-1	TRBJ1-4	CASSEVGTGAANEKLFF	TGTGCCAGCAGTGAAGTTGGAACAGGTGCAGCTAATGAAAAACTGTTTTTT
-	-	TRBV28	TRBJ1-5	CASTSVLGQGQPQHF	TGTGCCAGCACCTCCGTTTTAGGGCAGGGTCAGCCCCAGCATTTT
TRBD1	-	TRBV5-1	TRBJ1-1	CASSLTGGPEAFF	TGCGCCAGCAGCTTAACAGGGGGCCCTGAAGCTTTCTTT
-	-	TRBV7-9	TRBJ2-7	CASSLIAGDEQYF	TGTGCCAGCAGCTTAATTGCTGGCGACGAGCAGTACTTC
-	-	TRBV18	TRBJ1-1	CASSPRQDMNTEAFF	TGTGCCAGCTCACCGAGGCAGGACATGAACACTGAAGCTTTCTTT
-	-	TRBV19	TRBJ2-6	CASDLDGDSSGANVLTF	TGTGCCAGCGACCTGGACGGCGACTCCTCTGGGGCCAACGTCCTGACTTTC